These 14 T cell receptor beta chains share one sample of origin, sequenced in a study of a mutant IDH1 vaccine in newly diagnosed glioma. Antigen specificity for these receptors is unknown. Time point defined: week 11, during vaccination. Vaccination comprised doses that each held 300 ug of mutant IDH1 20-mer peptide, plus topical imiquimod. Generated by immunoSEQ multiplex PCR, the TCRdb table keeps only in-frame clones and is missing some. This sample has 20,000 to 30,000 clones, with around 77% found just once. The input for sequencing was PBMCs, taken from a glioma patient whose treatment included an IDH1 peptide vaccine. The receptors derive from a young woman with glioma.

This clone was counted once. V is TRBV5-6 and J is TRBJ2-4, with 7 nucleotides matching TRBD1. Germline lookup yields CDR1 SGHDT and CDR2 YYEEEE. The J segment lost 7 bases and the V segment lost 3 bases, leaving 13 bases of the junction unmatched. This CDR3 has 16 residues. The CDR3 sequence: CASSSIHGTARNIQYF. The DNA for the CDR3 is TGTGCCAGCAGCTCCATTCACGGGACAGCCAGGAACATTCAGTACTTC.

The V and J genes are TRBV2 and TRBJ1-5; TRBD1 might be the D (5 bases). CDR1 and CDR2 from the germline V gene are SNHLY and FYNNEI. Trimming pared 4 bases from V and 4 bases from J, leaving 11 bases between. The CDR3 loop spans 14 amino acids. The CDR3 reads CASSAGGSNQPQHF. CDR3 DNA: TGTGCCAGCAGTGCGGGGGGATCTAATCAGCCCCAGCATTTT.

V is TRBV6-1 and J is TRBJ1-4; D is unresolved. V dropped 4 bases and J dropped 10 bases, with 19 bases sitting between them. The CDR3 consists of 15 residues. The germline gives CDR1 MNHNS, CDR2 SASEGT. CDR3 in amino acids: CASSGEVIGLGKLFF. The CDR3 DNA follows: TGTGCCAGCAGTGGGGAGGTAATTGGGCTTGGAAAACTGTTTTTT.

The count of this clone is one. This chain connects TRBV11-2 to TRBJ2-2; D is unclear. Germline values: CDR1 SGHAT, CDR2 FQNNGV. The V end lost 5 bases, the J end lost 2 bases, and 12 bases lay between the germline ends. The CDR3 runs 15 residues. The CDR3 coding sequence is TGTGCCAGCAGCCCAAGTGGCGGTAACACCGGGGAGCTGTTTTTT. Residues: CASSPSGGNTGELFF.

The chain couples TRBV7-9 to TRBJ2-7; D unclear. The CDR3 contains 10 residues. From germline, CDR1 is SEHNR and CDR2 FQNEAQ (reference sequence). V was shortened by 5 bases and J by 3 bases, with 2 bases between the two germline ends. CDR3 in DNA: TGTGCCAGCAGCGGCTACGAGCAGTACTTC. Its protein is CASSGYEQYF.

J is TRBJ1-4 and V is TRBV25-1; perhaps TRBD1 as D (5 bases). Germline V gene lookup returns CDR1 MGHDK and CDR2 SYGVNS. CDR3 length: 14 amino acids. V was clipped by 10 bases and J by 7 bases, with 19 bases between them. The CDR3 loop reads CATASGTPGEKLFF. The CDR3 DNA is TGTGCCACTGCCTCCGGGACCCCGGGTGAAAAACTGTTTTTT.

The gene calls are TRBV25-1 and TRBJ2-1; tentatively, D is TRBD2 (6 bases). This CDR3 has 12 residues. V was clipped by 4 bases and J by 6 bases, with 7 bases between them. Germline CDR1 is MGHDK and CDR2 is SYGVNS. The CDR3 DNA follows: TGTGCCAGCAGTGCCGGGGGCAATGAGCAGTTCTTC. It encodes CASSAGGNEQFF.

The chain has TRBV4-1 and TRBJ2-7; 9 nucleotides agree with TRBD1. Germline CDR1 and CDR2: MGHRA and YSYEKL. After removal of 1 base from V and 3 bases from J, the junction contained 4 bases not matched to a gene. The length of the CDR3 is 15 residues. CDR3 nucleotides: TGCGCCAGCAGCCAAGCTCCGGGACAGGGCTACGAGCAGTACTTC. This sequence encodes CASSQAPGQGYEQYF.

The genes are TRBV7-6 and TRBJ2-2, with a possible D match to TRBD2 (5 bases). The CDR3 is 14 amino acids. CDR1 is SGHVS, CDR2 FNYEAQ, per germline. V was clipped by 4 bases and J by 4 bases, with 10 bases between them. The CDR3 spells CASSSPRVTGELFF. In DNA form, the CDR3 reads TGTGCCAGCAGCTCTCCGCGGGTCACCGGGGAGCTGTTTTTT.

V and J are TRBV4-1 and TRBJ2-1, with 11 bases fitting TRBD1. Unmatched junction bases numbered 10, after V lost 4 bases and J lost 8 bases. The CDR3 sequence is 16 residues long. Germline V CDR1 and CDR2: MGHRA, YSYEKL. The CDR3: CASSRLGQGAVDEQFF. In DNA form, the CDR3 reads TGCGCCAGCAGCCGCCTTGGACAGGGGGCTGTCGATGAGCAGTTCTTC.

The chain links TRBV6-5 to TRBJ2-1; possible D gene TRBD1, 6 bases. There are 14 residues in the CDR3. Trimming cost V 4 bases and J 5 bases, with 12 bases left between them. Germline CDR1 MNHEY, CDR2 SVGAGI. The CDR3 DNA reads TGTGCCAGCAGTTCCCGCCGACAGGACAATGAGCAGTTCTTC. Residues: CASSSRRQDNEQFF.

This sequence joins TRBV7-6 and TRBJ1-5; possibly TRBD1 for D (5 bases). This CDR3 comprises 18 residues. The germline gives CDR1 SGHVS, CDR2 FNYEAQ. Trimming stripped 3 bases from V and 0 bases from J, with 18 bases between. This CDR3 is CASSFYRSSKYSNQPQHF. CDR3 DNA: TGTGCCAGCAGCTTCTACAGGTCCTCTAAATATAGCAATCAGCCCCAGCATTTT.

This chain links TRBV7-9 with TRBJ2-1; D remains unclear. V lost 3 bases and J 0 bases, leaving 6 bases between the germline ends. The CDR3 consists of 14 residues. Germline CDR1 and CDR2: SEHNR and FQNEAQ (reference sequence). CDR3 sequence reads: CASSFRSSYNEQFF. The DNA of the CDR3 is TGTGCCAGCAGCTTCAGGAGCTCCTACAATGAGCAGTTCTTC.

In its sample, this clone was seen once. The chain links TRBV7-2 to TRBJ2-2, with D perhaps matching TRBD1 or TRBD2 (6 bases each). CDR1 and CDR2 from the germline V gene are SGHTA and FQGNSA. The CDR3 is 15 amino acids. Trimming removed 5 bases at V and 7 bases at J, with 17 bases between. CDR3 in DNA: TGTGCCAGCAGCATCCCCAAGGGGGGAGGCGGGGAGCTGTTTTTT. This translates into CASSIPKGGGGELFF.